These 9 T cell receptor beta chains came from one sample sequenced in a study of early T cells in non-severe SARS-CoV-2 infection. Using its own MiXCR run on the 5' RACE reads, TCRdb lists one record per CDR3 protein. The sample contains 40,000 or so distinct CDR3 sequences, 11% of which appear only once. Sequenced input: whole blood. The receptors were sampled from an adult who was a healthcare worker with PCR-confirmed SARS-CoV-2 infection or an uninfected control (not recorded which).

This clonotype was counted between two and nine times. V gene TRBV28 combines with J gene TRBJ2-3, with 12 nucleotides matching TRBD2. J gave up 2 bases and V 6 bases, and 6 bases lay outside the gene matches. CDR3 size: 16 residues. Germline V CDR1 and CDR2: MDHEN, SYDVKM. The CDR3 sequence is CASSRGLAGNTDTQYF. The DNA of the CDR3 is TGTGCCAGCAGCCGAGGACTAGCGGGAAACACAGATACGCAGTATTTT.

This clonotype appeared many times. The chain has TRBV2 and TRBJ2-1; the D gene is possibly TRBD1 (7 bases). The CDR3 contains 13 residues. Trimming shortened V by 8 bases and J by 6 bases, and 14 bases separated the two germline ends. CDR1 SNHLY and CDR2 FYNNEI come from the germline V gene. CDR3 loop: CASARDSLNEQFF. Here the CDR3 DNA reads TGTGCCAGCGCGCGGGACAGCCTCAATGAGCAGTTCTTC.

The chain carries TRBV6-2 or TRBV6-3 and TRBJ2-2; no firm D call. V lost 7 bases and J lost 0, with 21 bases in between. CDR1 is MNHEY and CDR2 is SVGEGT in the germline V gene. The CDR3 extends over 18 amino acids. For the CDR3, the DNA is TGTGCCAGCACCCCCTTCATTCCCGGAAGCGCGAACACCGGGGAGCTGTTTTTT. Its protein is CASTPFIPGSANTGELFF.

The chain has TRBV20-1 and TRBJ2-7; D is possibly TRBD2 (6 bases). Germline V lookup: CDR1 DFQATT, CDR2 SNEGSKA (reference sequence). CDR3 length equals 13 residues. V shed 3 bases and J shed 5 bases, with 14 bases lying between them. DNA for the CDR3: TGCAGTGCTAGTCGGGGGATGGTCGACGAGCAGTACTTC. This translates into CSASRGMVDEQYF.

This sequence joins TRBV12-3 or TRBV12-4 and TRBJ1-1; D unclear. The ends were cut back, 1 base at V and 0 bases at J, with 6 bases in the middle. The CDR3 length is 14 residues. The CDR3 region is CASSLVRLNTEAFF. In nucleotides, the CDR3 is TGTGCCAGCAGTTTAGTCAGATTGAACACTGAAGCTTTCTTT.

The chain employs TRBV7-3 and TRBJ2-1, with a tentative D call TRBD1 (5 bases). V lost 5 bases, J lost 8 bases, and 22 bases lay in between. The CDR3 covers 16 residues. The germline gives CDR1 SGHTA, CDR2 FQGTGA. The CDR3 here is CASSPGRGPGWDEQFF. In nucleotides, the CDR3 is TGTGCCAGCAGCCCCGGGCGTGGACCAGGGTGGGATGAGCAGTTCTTC.

This clonotype was observed a few times. The rearrangement uses TRBV7-2 and TRBJ2-5; no clear D. Trimming shortened V by 0 bases and J by 3 bases, and 11 bases separated the two germline ends. Germline loops: CDR1 SGHTA, CDR2 FQGNSA. The CDR3 runs to 15 residues. In DNA, the CDR3 is TGTGCCAGCAGCTTAGCACGGGCTTGGAAAGAGACCCAGTACTTC. The encoded protein is CASSLARAWKETQYF. Full variable domain (remainder filled in from reference TRBV7-2 and TRBJ2-5): GAGVSQSPSNKVTEKGKDVELRCDPISGHTALYWYRQSLGQGLEFLIYFQGNSAPDKSGLPSDRFSAERTGGSVSTLTIQRTQQEDSAVYLCASSLARAWKETQYFGPGTRLLVL.

The chain links TRBV29-1 to TRBJ2-3, with 11 nucleotides matching TRBD2. Per germline, CDR1 SQVTM and CDR2 ANQGSEA. CDR3 size: 15 residues. The ends lost 7 bases at V and 6 bases at J; junction bases unmatched: 12. The CDR3 nucleotides are TGCAGCGCCCTGGGGACTAGCGGCGGGGGGGATACGCAGTATTTT. Amino acid sequence: CSALGTSGGGDTQYF.

The table lists this clonotype with many counts. The chain links TRBV29-1 to TRBJ2-1; D remains ambiguous. The CDR3 covers 9 residues. Germline CDR1 and CDR2: SQVTM and ANQGSEA. Trimming shortened V by 4 bases and J by 8 bases, and 3 bases separated the two germline ends. The DNA for the CDR3 is TGCAGCGTTGGTTATGAGCAGTTCTTC. Translated, it gives CSVGYEQFF.